This T cell receptor beta chain is from a study of blood T cell repertoires in COVID-19. Libraries were prepared by immunoSEQ multiplex PCR; TCRdb keeps only in-frame clonotypes and omits some of them. The sample lists about 50,000 clones, 83% occurring once. The CDR3 spans 13 residues. The germline gives CDR1 MNHNS, CDR2 SASEGT. The V end lost 3 bases, the J end lost 4 bases, and 9 bases lay between the germline ends. This clone was picked up a small number of times. The sequence came from a man aged 40-55 years with acute or convalescent COVID-19. Sequencing was done on a sample of peripheral blood. This sequence joins TRBV6-1 and TRBJ1-2; D is uncertain. The CDR3 bases are TGTGCCAGCAGTGAGGGAGAGGTCTATGGCTACACCTTC. This encodes CASSEGEVYGYTF.